This T cell receptor (beta chain) was captured in a study of tissue T cells after allogeneic stem cell transplantation. Some clones are missing from TCRdb's copy, which holds only in-frame ones; the method was immunoSEQ multiplex PCR. The profile shows 25,000 to 30,000 clones, about 85% of them singletons. V shed 7 bases and J 0 bases; nucleotides not matched to a gene: 11. The CDR3 is made up of 16 amino acids. Germline values: CDR1 SGHTA, CDR2 FQGNSA. The receptor's source is a woman between 18 and 55 years old who later had graft-versus-host disease after an allogeneic stem cell transplant. Material: blood, obtained before transplantation. The gene calls are TRBV7-2 and TRBJ1-2; 7 bases line up with TRBD1. The chain's CDR3 is CASTETGWGPNYGYTF. The DNA for the CDR3 is TGTGCCAGCACCGAGACAGGGTGGGGACCTAACTATGGCTACACCTTC.